The 19 T cell receptor beta chains below come from one sample, sequenced in a study of T cell changes during pregnancy in multiple sclerosis. Only in-frame clones appear in the TCRdb table, and some are missing; sequencing was by immunoSEQ multiplex PCR. The table records around 40,000 clones, roughly 90% of them present only once. The sample here was CD8+ T cells from peripheral blood mononuclear cells, taken in the third trimester of pregnancy. Source of these receptors: a female donor with multiple sclerosis, enrolled in a pregnancy study.

V is TRBV7-2 and J is TRBJ2-1, with D maybe TRBD2 (5 bases). Per the germline V gene, CDR1 is SGHTA and CDR2 is FQGNSA. V lost 4 bases and J 0 bases, leaving 13 bases between the germline ends. The CDR3 contains 16 residues. The CDR3 protein is CASSSHGESSYNEQFF. The CDR3 DNA sequence: TGTGCCAGCAGCTCCCACGGGGAGAGCTCCTACAATGAGCAGTTCTTC.

The chain links TRBV27 to TRBJ2-7, with TRBD2 identical over 10 bases. V shed 4 bases, J shed 2 bases, and the junction held 5 bases outside the gene matches. The CDR3 extends over 15 amino acids. Germline CDR1 reads MNHEY; CDR2 reads SMNVEV (reference sequence). In DNA form, the CDR3 reads TGTGCCAGCAGTTCCCTACTAGCGGGGACCTACGAGCAGTACTTC. The encoded protein is CASSSLLAGTYEQYF.

The chain joins TRBV6-4 to TRBJ2-7, with 14 nucleotides matching TRBD2. The CDR3 totals 15 residues. The V segment lost 6 bases and the J segment 5 bases; nucleotides outside the gene matches: 6. Germline lookup yields CDR1 MRHNA and CDR2 SNTAGT. CDR3 coding DNA: TGTGCCAGCAGCCCGGGACTAGCGGGAGTACACGAGCAGTACTTC. It encodes CASSPGLAGVHEQYF.

V usage is TRBV13 and J usage is TRBJ1-2; a weak D match, TRBD1 (5 bases). Germline CDR1 is PRHDT and CDR2 is FYEKMQ (reference sequence). The CDR3 consists of 18 residues. V was pared by 0 bases and J by 0 bases, with 17 bases between. The CDR3 spells CASSLGSAGNIANYGYTF. The CDR3 nucleotides are TGTGCCAGCAGCTTAGGCTCGGCAGGGAATATAGCTAACTATGGCTACACCTTC.

The rearrangement uses TRBV9 and TRBJ1-1, with unresolved D. The length of the CDR3 is 14 residues. Germline lookup yields CDR1 SGDLS and CDR2 YYNGEE. The germline V and J ends were trimmed by 0 bases and 0 bases, with 6 bases remaining between them. CDR3 in amino acids: CASSVGAVNTEAFF. The CDR3, as DNA: TGTGCCAGCAGCGTAGGGGCTGTGAACACTGAAGCTTTCTTT. The full variable domain, rest sourced from reference TRBV9 and TRBJ1-1, is DSGVTQTPKHLITATGQRVTLRCSPRSGDLSVYWYQQSLDQGLQFLIQYYNGEERAKGNILERFSAQQFPDLHSELNLSSLELGDSALYFCASSVGAVNTEAFFGQGTRLTVV.

This chain joins TRBV14 and TRBJ2-6; 12 positions match TRBD2. Germline-derived CDR1 and CDR2 are SGHDN and FVKESK. The CDR3 spans 17 residues. V lost 1 base to trimming and J lost 2 bases; unmatched junction nucleotides: 0. CDR3 nucleotides: TGTGCCAGCAGCCAAGGACTAGCGGGAGCTGGGGCCAACGTCCTGACTTTC. It translates to CASSQGLAGAGANVLTF.

The chain employs TRBV10-3 and TRBJ1-1; TRBD1 aligns across 10 bases. Germline V gene data show CDR1 as ENHRY and CDR2 as SYGVKD. The V gene end was trimmed by 5 bases and the J gene end by 0 bases; junction bases not matched to a gene: 6. The CDR3 is 16 residues long. The CDR3 sequence is CAISPGTGALNTEAFF. Here the CDR3 DNA reads TGTGCCATCAGTCCCGGGACAGGGGCCCTGAACACTGAAGCTTTCTTT.

V gene TRBV7-3 combines with J gene TRBJ2-1; the D gene is possibly TRBD2 (6 bases). This CDR3 spans 16 amino acids. Trimming removed 0 bases at V and 0 bases at J, with 9 bases between. Germline CDR1 and CDR2: SGHTA and FQGTGA. The CDR3 bases are TGTGCCAGCAGCTTAACGGTAGCGGTCTCCTACAATGAGCAGTTCTTC. Its protein product is CASSLTVAVSYNEQFF.

The V and J genes are TRBV27 and TRBJ2-1, with 7 bases lining up with TRBD1. The germline V gene encodes CDR1 MNHEY and CDR2 SMNVEV (reference sequence). The CDR3 totals 17 residues. J lost 6 bases, V lost 5 bases, and 16 bases had no gene match. Here the CDR3 DNA reads TGTGCCAGCAGTGGAATTACCGGGACAGAGCCGTCCAATGAGCAGTTCTTC. Protein product: CASSGITGTEPSNEQFF.

The chain recombines TRBV27 with TRBJ1-2; D is undetermined. The CDR3 runs to 13 residues. V lost 0 bases and J 8 bases, leaving 10 bases between the germline ends. CDR1 is MNHEY and CDR2 is SMNVEV in the germline V gene (reference sequence). CDR3 in DNA: TGTGCCAGCAGTTTATCCCCCGGCAGGGGCTACACCTTC. Translated: CASSLSPGRGYTF.

The J gene is TRBJ1-1, the V gene TRBV5-1; a possible D gene is TRBD1 (6 bases). Between the trimmed V and J ends, which lost 3 bases and 3 bases, there was a span of 15 bases. The CDR3 totals 15 residues. Per the germline V gene, CDR1 is SGHRS and CDR2 is YFSETQ. CDR3 in amino acids: CASSYKTGLDTEAFF. The CDR3 DNA sequence: TGCGCCAGCAGCTACAAAACAGGGTTGGACACTGAAGCTTTCTTT.

The V and J genes are TRBV5-1 and TRBJ2-1; a weak D match, TRBD1 (6 bases). CDR1 SGHRS and CDR2 YFSETQ come from the germline V gene. V lost 2 bases, J lost 4 bases, and 7 bases lay in between. There are 13 residues in the CDR3. Written as DNA, the CDR3 is TGCGCCAGCAGCTTAGGACAGTACAATGAGCAGTTCTTC. Protein: CASSLGQYNEQFF.

This sequence joins TRBV7-9 and TRBJ2-3, with 11 bases matching TRBD2. The CDR3 sequence is 16 residues long. The V and J ends lost 4 bases and 2 bases, in that order; junction bases with no gene match: 5. Germline CDR1 is SEHNR and CDR2 is FQNEAQ (reference sequence). The DNA for the CDR3 is TGTGCCAGCAGCTCAACGACTAGCGGGATCACAGATACGCAGTATTTT. It codes for CASSSTTSGITDTQYF. Looking up the rest from reference TRBV7-9 and TRBJ2-3 gives the full variable domain: DTGVSQNPRHKITKRGQNVTFRCDPISEHNRLYWYRQTLGQGPEFLTYFQNEAQLEKSRLLSDRFSAERPKGSFSTLEIQRTEQGDSAMYLCASSSTTSGITDTQYFGPGTRLTVL.

V gene TRBV27 combines with J gene TRBJ2-7; 7 nucleotides line up with TRBD1. J gave up 1 base and V 5 bases, and 2 bases lay outside the gene matches. There are 13 residues in the CDR3. CDR1 and CDR2 (germline): MNHEY, SMNVEV (reference sequence). Here the CDR3 DNA reads TGTGCCAGCAGTACAGGGGTATCCTACGAGCAGTACTTC. Protein product: CASSTGVSYEQYF.

The rearrangement links TRBV29-1 to TRBJ2-1, with a tentative D call TRBD2 (5 bases). The CDR3 totals 12 residues. The V gene lost 8 bases and the J gene lost 10 bases, with 18 bases spanning the gap. Germline assignment: CDR1 SQVTM and CDR2 ANQGSEA. The CDR3: CSLVGSSGEQFF. Written as DNA, the CDR3 is TGCAGCCTCGTAGGCTCGTCGGGGGAGCAGTTCTTC.

This rearrangement joins TRBV9 to TRBJ2-3; TRBD2 matches 10 bases. V lost 0 bases to trimming and J lost 2 bases; unmatched junction nucleotides: 3. Germline values: CDR1 SGDLS, CDR2 YYNGEE. The CDR3 consists of 16 residues. CDR3 coding DNA: TGTGCCAGCAGCGTAGGAGGACTAGCGGCCACAGATACGCAGTATTTT. This sequence encodes CASSVGGLAATDTQYF.

CDR3 sequence: CASSPDVGRGNTEAFF. CDR3 DNA: TGTGCCAGCAGCCCCGATGTGGGAAGGGGGAACACTGAAGCTTTCTTT. The rearrangement uses TRBV7-2 and TRBJ1-1; TRBD1 is a possible D gene (5 bases). In germline, CDR1 is SGHTA, CDR2 FQGNSA. V lost 5 bases and J lost 1, with 17 bases in between. The CDR3 is 16 amino acids.

The table lists this clone with a few counts. CDR3 nucleotide sequence: TGCAGCGCCGTCCAGGGCACTGAAGCTTTCTTT. This codes for CSAVQGTEAFF. The V gene is TRBV29-1, the J gene TRBJ1-1; D possibly corresponds to TRBD1 (5 bases). Between the trimmed V and J ends, which lost 7 bases and 4 bases, there was a span of 10 bases. This CDR3 has 11 residues. The germline gives CDR1 SQVTM, CDR2 ANQGSEA.

This clone has just a few counts. The chain uses TRBV4-2 and TRBJ2-5; 10 bases fit TRBD2. This CDR3 has 18 amino acids. Germline trimming cut 1 base from V and 4 bases from J; bases unmatched to any gene: 12. CDR1 and CDR2 from the germline V gene are LGHNA and YNFKEQ. CDR3 nucleotides: TGTGCCAGCAGCCAAGGTTCCATCCTAGCGGGGGTCTCAGAGACCCAGTACTTC. Residues: CASSQGSILAGVSETQYF.